In this sample, the clone carrying this TCR beta chain turned up once. In the source study's methods: Cell counts per sample came from amplifying reference gene primers. Profiled with immunoSEQ multiplex PCR; TCRdb holds only in-frame clones, not every one. Clonal size and the V and J genes are those of that table, whereas D and trimming came from the DNA. This table has roughly 32,000 clones, 90% appearing once. The entry originates in a study of blood T cell repertoires in COVID-19. CDR1 and CDR2 from the germline V gene are SGHAT and FQNNGV. V shed 5 bases, J shed 6 bases, and the junction held 5 bases outside the gene matches. This CDR3 is 14 amino acids long.

The receptor was derived from a man older than 75 with acute or convalescent COVID-19. The chain uses TRBV11-2 and TRBJ2-2; 8 bases are a match to TRBD2. The sequenced sample was peripheral blood. CDR3 nucleotides: TGTGCCAGCAGCCCTATGCGGGGGGCCGGGGAGCTGTTTTTT. Translated, it gives CASSPMRGAGELFF.